This T cell receptor (beta chain) stems from a study of blood T cell repertoires in COVID-19. The wider study: PBMCs, B-cell-depleted T cells, or T cells provided the cDNA or gDNA that made up the material.

Per the germline V gene, CDR1 is ENHRY and CDR2 is SYGVKD. Trimming cost V 6 bases and J 3 bases; bases outside gene matches: 5. The CDR3 sequence is 14 residues long. Source study methods: Reference gene primer amplification gave estimated nucleated cell counts. Data came from immunoSEQ multiplex PCR; TCRdb stores just in-frame clones and leaves some out. V, J and clone size derive from that table, while D and trimming were established from the DNA sequence. Of approximately 91,000 clones listed, around four fifths are singletons. The sequencing input was peripheral blood. The TCR sequence derives from an elderly woman with acute or convalescent COVID-19. The chain couples TRBV10-3 to TRBJ1-1; 9 bases agree with TRBD1. The CDR3 DNA is TGTGCCATCAGCCTACAGGGGGCAGACACTGAAGCTTTCTTT. This gives the protein CAISLQGADTEAFF.